This T cell receptor (beta chain) was sequenced for a study of breast tumors, draining lymph nodes, adjacent tissues. With regard to this clonotype: Its target is not known.

TCRdb used MiXCR to reprocess the multiplex PCR reads, holding one entry per CDR3 protein. Of about 140,000 distinct CDR3 sequences listed, 32% were seen once; the top ten hold 2% to 2.5%. Study observations and caveats: Luminal-like breast cancer showed significantly greater tumor-nontumor repertoire similarity than basal-like breast cancer did. The lymph node origin of tumor T cells was framed as consistent with a hypothesis, not demonstrated. Data fit most tumor T cells coming from lymph node, expanding in tumor. Compared with lymph nodes, tumors were less diverse; compared with nontumor tissue, more.

Axillary draining lymph nodes of breast cancer patients supplied the node samples. CDR3 size: 13 residues. V was shortened by 2 bases and J by 1 base, with 5 bases between the two germline ends. Germline V gene data show CDR1 as SEHNR and CDR2 as FQNEAQ (reference sequence). This TCR came from a female donor with breast cancer. Some clones in this sample may be carry-over from other donors' samples. Sequencing used axillary lymph node tissue. This chain joins TRBV7-9 and TRBJ2-5; D uncertain. The CDR3 loop is CASSLPLQETQYF. The CDR3 DNA reads TGTGCCAGCAGCTTACCCCTCCAAGAGACCCAGTACTTC.